One and the same sample provided the 4 T cell receptor beta chains below, sequenced in a study of T cell responses to AZD1222 COVID-19 vaccine. Method: immunoSEQ multiplex PCR; TCRdb's copy keeps in-frame clones and lacks some. The sample carries roughly 180,000 clones, 94% recorded once. The material was peripheral blood, obtained on day 0 of AZD1222 vaccination. The source is an adult in good health.

V usage is TRBV11-2 and J usage is TRBJ1-1; TRBD1 is a possible D gene (5 bases). Per the germline V gene, CDR1 is SGHAT and CDR2 is FQNNGV. CDR3 length: 14 amino acids. Between the trimmed V and J ends, which lost 5 bases and 3 bases, there was a span of 13 bases. The CDR3 DNA sequence: TGTGCCAGCAGCGGAGGGGTGGACGACACTGAAGCTTTCTTT. Its translation: CASSGGVDDTEAFF.

This clone has a handful of counts. The chain links TRBV2 to TRBJ1-5; D unresolved. The CDR3 has 13 amino acids. Trimming shortened V by 10 bases and J by 3 bases, and 13 bases separated the two germline ends. Germline-derived CDR1 and CDR2 are SNHLY and FYNNEI. The CDR3: CANLGVTNQPQHF. Written as DNA, the CDR3 is TGTGCCAACCTCGGGGTAACCAATCAGCCCCAGCATTTT.

This chain joins TRBV4-1 and TRBJ2-3; D is uncertain. The CDR3 is 14 residues long. Trimming left V 4 bases short and J 6 bases short, with 14 bases between. CDR1 and CDR2 from the germline V gene are MGHRA and YSYEKL. The CDR3 sequence: CASSLRTIGDTQYF. As DNA, the CDR3 is TGCGCCAGCAGCCTGCGGACCATTGGGGATACGCAGTATTTT.

This clone was seen only once. The chain uses TRBV28 and TRBJ1-5; no definite D call. The CDR3 is 14 amino acids. CDR1 is MDHEN, CDR2 SYDVKM, per germline. Trimming left V 8 bases short and J 4 bases short, with 15 bases between. Here the CDR3 reads CASGGQTTNQPQHF. The CDR3 coding sequence is TGTGCCAGCGGTGGGCAGACTACGAATCAGCCCCAGCATTTT.